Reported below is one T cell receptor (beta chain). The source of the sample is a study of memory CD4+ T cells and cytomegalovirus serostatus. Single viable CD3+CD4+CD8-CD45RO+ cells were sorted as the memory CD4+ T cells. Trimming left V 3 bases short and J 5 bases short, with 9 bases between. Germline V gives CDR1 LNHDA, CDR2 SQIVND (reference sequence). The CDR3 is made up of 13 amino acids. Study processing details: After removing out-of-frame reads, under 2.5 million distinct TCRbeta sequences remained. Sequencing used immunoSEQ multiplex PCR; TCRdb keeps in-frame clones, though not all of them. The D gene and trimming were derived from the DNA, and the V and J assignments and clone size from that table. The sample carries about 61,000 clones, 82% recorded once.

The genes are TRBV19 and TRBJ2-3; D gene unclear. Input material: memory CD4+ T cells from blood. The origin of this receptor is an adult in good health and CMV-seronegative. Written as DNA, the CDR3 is TGTGCCAGTAGTATCGCGGACGGAGATACGCAGTATTTT. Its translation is CASSIADGDTQYF.